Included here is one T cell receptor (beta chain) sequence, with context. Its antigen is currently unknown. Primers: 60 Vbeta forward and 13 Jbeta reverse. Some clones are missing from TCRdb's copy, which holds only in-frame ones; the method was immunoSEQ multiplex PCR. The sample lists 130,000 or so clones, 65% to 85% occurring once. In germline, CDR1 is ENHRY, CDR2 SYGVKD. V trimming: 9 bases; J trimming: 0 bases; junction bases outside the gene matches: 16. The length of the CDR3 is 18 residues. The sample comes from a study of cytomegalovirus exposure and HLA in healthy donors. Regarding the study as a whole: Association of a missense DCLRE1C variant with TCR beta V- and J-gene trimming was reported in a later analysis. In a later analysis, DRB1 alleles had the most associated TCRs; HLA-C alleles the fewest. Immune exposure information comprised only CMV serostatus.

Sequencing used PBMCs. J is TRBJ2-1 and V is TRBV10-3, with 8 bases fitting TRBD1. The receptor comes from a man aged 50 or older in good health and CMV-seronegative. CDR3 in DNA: TGTGCCATGGGGGACAGGCCCCCCGATGGAAGCTCCTACAATGAGCAGTTCTTC. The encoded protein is CAMGDRPPDGSSYNEQFF.